The clone carrying this T cell receptor beta chain was seen a handful of times. What it binds is unknown. Method: immunoSEQ multiplex PCR; TCRdb's copy keeps in-frame clones and lacks some. The sample records around 30,000 clones, approximately 69% being singletons. The data originate from a study of vaccination effects on CD4 cells after COVID-19. The wider study: Post-vaccine specimens arrived a median 72 days past the second dose.

CD4+ T cells specific for antigen were expanded with viral peptide pools by the ViraFEST assay before sequencing. Following a roughly 11-day culture, CD4+ T cells were purified. All participants had two doses of either the BNT162b2 or mRNA-1273 vaccine. CDR1 SGHAT and CDR2 FQNNGV come from the germline V gene. This CDR3 is built from 13 residues. The V gene lost 1 base and the J gene lost 4 bases, with 7 bases spanning the gap. The sequencing used CD4+ T cells from PBMCs cultured with SARS-CoV-2 spike peptides, collected after COVID-19 vaccination. This receptor was identified in a human donor who received a COVID-19 vaccine. V is TRBV11-2 and J is TRBJ1-1; D is uncertain. For the CDR3, the DNA is TGTGCCAGCAGCTTAGGGCAAAGCACTGAAGCTTTCTTT. It specifies CASSLGQSTEAFF. Complete variable domain (other parts from reference TRBV11-2 and TRBJ1-1): EAGVAQSPRYKIIEKRQSVAFWCNPISGHATLYWYQQILGQGPKLLIQFQNNGVVDDSQLPKDRFSAERLKGVDSTLKIQPAKLEDSAVYLCASSLGQSTEAFFGQGTRLTVV.